This TCR beta chain was recovered during a study of T cell responses to AZD1222 COVID-19 vaccine. On this clone itself: Its antigen is undetermined.

Regarding the study as a whole: Two AZD1222 administrations were followed by greater Spike-specific TCR breadth and depth. Dominant at 160-218 and 743-854, vaccine-associated CD4 TCRs also spanned spike. Reports say nearly half of spike-specific TCRs go after unmutated variant regions. Donors were chiefly white British, with a greater number of females, and clonal diversity was perhaps underestimated.

TCRdb's copy holds only in-frame clones and misses some; the assay was immunoSEQ multiplex PCR. This sample has about 92,000 clones, with roughly 93% found just once. This TCR derives from an adult in good health. The material sequenced was peripheral blood, taken on day 0 of AZD1222 vaccination.

This chain's CDR3 is CASSLQGQETQYF. CDR3 DNA sequence: TGTGCCAGCAGCTTACAGGGCCAAGAGACCCAGTACTTC. The J gene is TRBJ2-5, the V gene TRBV7-9; TRBD1 is a possible D gene (5 bases). Trimming took 2 bases from V and 1 from J, leaving 5 bases between them. Germline assignment: CDR1 SEHNR and CDR2 FQNEAQ (reference sequence). CDR3 length: 13 residues.